These T cell receptor beta chains were read from a single sample in a study of T cell responses to AZD1222 COVID-19 vaccine. Method: immunoSEQ multiplex PCR; TCRdb's copy keeps in-frame clones and lacks some. The sample contains about 110,000 clones, roughly 90% of which appear only once. The source was peripheral blood, collected 28 days after the second AZD1222 dose. These receptors came from an adult who received the AZD1222 COVID-19 vaccine. The CDR3 runs from the conserved cysteine through the conserved F or W. The D gene is left open where the match is weak. Rows may omit the clone size; those that give it use once, few, many or a size class.

v_call: TRBV7-6; cdr3_length: 16; d_call: .; clone_size: .; j_call: TRBJ2-1; cdr3_nt: TGTGCCAGCAGTGCACAAACCGGGACTCTTTACAATGAGCAGTTCTTC; cdr3_aa: CASSAQTGTLYNEQFF
v_call: TRBV11-3; cdr3_length: 12; d_call: .; clone_size: .; j_call: TRBJ1-1; cdr3_nt: TGTGCCAGCAGCTTACCACTCACTGAAGCTTTCTTT; cdr3_aa: CASSLPLTEAFF
v_call: TRBV7-6; cdr3_length: 12; d_call: .; clone_size: .; j_call: TRBJ2-2; cdr3_nt: TGTGCCGGCGAGGGGAACACCGGGGAGCTGTTTTTT; cdr3_aa: CAGEGNTGELFF
v_call: TRBV10-1; cdr3_length: 15; d_call: TRBD1; clone_size: .; j_call: TRBJ2-7; cdr3_nt: TGCGCCAGCAGTGAGGCGGGACAGGGGCGCAACGAGCAGTACTTC; cdr3_aa: CASSEAGQGRNEQYF
v_call: TRBV6-4; cdr3_length: 14; d_call: .; clone_size: few; j_call: TRBJ1-3; cdr3_nt: TGTGCCAGCAGTGGACCCAGCTCTGGAAACACCATATATTTT; cdr3_aa: CASSGPSSGNTIYF
v_call: TRBV6-2/TRBV6-3; cdr3_length: 16; d_call: TRBD2; clone_size: .; j_call: TRBJ2-7; cdr3_nt: TGTGCCAGCAGTTACCCGACTAGCGGACTTTCCTACGAGCAGTACTTC; cdr3_aa: CASSYPTSGLSYEQYF
v_call: TRBV7-9; cdr3_length: 13; d_call: .; clone_size: few; j_call: TRBJ1-6; cdr3_nt: TGTGCCAGCAGCTTAGGCTGGAATTCACCCCTCCACTTT; cdr3_aa: CASSLGWNSPLHF
v_call: TRBV9; cdr3_length: 15; d_call: .; clone_size: .; j_call: TRBJ2-1; cdr3_nt: TGTGCCAGCAGCATTTCGACATTTTCCTACAATGAGCAGTTCTTC; cdr3_aa: CASSISTFSYNEQFF
v_call: TRBV29-1; cdr3_length: 12; d_call: TRBD1; clone_size: .; j_call: TRBJ2-7; cdr3_nt: TGCAGCGTTGTGGGACAGGGCTACGAGCAGTACTTC; cdr3_aa: CSVVGQGYEQYF
v_call: TRBV5-4; cdr3_length: 15; d_call: .; clone_size: .; j_call: TRBJ2-3; cdr3_nt: TGTGCCAGCAGCTTGGCCGGTGGAGGCACAGATACGCAGTATTTT; cdr3_aa: CASSLAGGGTDTQYF
v_call: TRBV13; cdr3_length: 14; d_call: .; clone_size: .; j_call: TRBJ1-4; cdr3_nt: TGTGCCAGCAGCTTGGGAGGAGCTAATGAAAAACTGTTTTTT; cdr3_aa: CASSLGGANEKLFF
v_call: TRBV5-6; cdr3_length: 15; d_call: .; clone_size: .; j_call: TRBJ2-6; cdr3_nt: TGTGCCAGCAGCCTTGACAGCTCTGGGGCCAACGTCCTGACTTTC; cdr3_aa: CASSLDSSGANVLTF
v_call: TRBV2; cdr3_length: 14; d_call: .; clone_size: .; j_call: TRBJ2-7; cdr3_nt: TGTGCCAGCAGAGGCCTGGAAAGCTCCTACGAGCAGTACTTC; cdr3_aa: CASRGLESSYEQYF
v_call: TRBV28; cdr3_length: 14; d_call: .; clone_size: .; j_call: TRBJ1-1; cdr3_nt: TGTGCCAGCAGTTTACCTGAGAGAAACACTGAAGCTTTCTTT; cdr3_aa: CASSLPERNTEAFF
v_call: TRBV12-5; cdr3_length: 13; d_call: .; clone_size: .; j_call: TRBJ1-2; cdr3_nt: TGTGCTAGTGGCCCGCCAGGTTTCTATGGCTACACCTTC; cdr3_aa: CASGPPGFYGYTF
v_call: TRBV2; cdr3_length: 15; d_call: .; clone_size: .; j_call: TRBJ1-4; cdr3_nt: TGTGCCAGCAGTGACTGGGGGTTAACTAATGAAAAACTGTTTTTT; cdr3_aa: CASSDWGLTNEKLFF
v_call: TRBV7-9; cdr3_length: 15; d_call: TRBD1; clone_size: .; j_call: TRBJ1-2; cdr3_nt: TGTGCCAGCAGCTACCGACAGGGCGGAGTAGGTGGCTACACCTTC; cdr3_aa: CASSYRQGGVGGYTF
v_call: TRBV6-5; cdr3_length: 13; d_call: .; clone_size: once; j_call: TRBJ2-5; cdr3_nt: TGTGCCAGCAGCCCAGCCGGTGCTGAGACCCAGTACTTC; cdr3_aa: CASSPAGAETQYF
v_call: TRBV5-1; cdr3_length: 12; d_call: .; clone_size: once; j_call: TRBJ1-1; cdr3_nt: TGCGCCAGCAGCTATGGGAACACTGAAGCTTTCTTT; cdr3_aa: CASSYGNTEAFF
v_call: TRBV3-1/TRBV3-2; cdr3_length: 15; d_call: TRBD1; clone_size: .; j_call: TRBJ1-1; cdr3_nt: TGTGCCAGCAGCGGACAGGGTTCGGTCGCCACTGAAGCTTTCTTT; cdr3_aa: CASSGQGSVATEAFF
v_call: TRBV29-1; cdr3_length: 14; d_call: TRBD1; clone_size: .; j_call: TRBJ2-5; cdr3_nt: TGCAGCGTTGACAAGACAGGGGTTCGGGAGACCCAGTACTTC; cdr3_aa: CSVDKTGVRETQYF
v_call: TRBV18; cdr3_length: 16; d_call: .; clone_size: .; j_call: TRBJ2-7; cdr3_nt: TGTGCCAGCTCGCCCACCCCTCAGGGAGCGAGGTACGAGCAGTACTTC; cdr3_aa: CASSPTPQGARYEQYF
v_call: TRBV25-1; cdr3_length: 14; d_call: TRBD1; clone_size: .; j_call: TRBJ1-4; cdr3_nt: TGTGCCAGCAGTGATACCAGGGGGCTTGAAAAACTGTTTTTT; cdr3_aa: CASSDTRGLEKLFF
v_call: TRBV19; cdr3_length: 12; d_call: TRBD1; clone_size: .; j_call: TRBJ1-2; cdr3_nt: TGTGCCACAGGGGGCGCGAACTATGGCTACACCTTC; cdr3_aa: CATGGANYGYTF
v_call: TRBV19; cdr3_length: 15; d_call: TRBD1; clone_size: .; j_call: TRBJ2-1; cdr3_nt: TGTGCCAGTAGTATTTTGGGCAGGGGGTACACTGAGCAGTTCTTC; cdr3_aa: CASSILGRGYTEQFF
v_call: TRBV14; cdr3_length: 12; d_call: .; clone_size: once; j_call: TRBJ1-2; cdr3_nt: TGTGCCAGCAGCCAGGGCGACTATGGCTACACCTTC; cdr3_aa: CASSQGDYGYTF
v_call: TRBV5-5; cdr3_length: 14; d_call: .; clone_size: .; j_call: TRBJ1-5; cdr3_nt: TGTGCCAGCAGCCTGGACCGGGGTGGTCAGCCCCAGCATTTT; cdr3_aa: CASSLDRGGQPQHF
v_call: TRBV19; cdr3_length: 15; d_call: TRBD1; clone_size: once; j_call: TRBJ1-5; cdr3_nt: TGTGCCAGTAGTATCTTTGGACAGGGGAATCAGCCCCAGCATTTT; cdr3_aa: CASSIFGQGNQPQHF
v_call: TRBV2; cdr3_length: 15; d_call: .; clone_size: once; j_call: TRBJ2-7; cdr3_nt: TGTGCCAGCAGTGTAGGAGGCCGGGGGCCCTACGAGCAGTACTTC; cdr3_aa: CASSVGGRGPYEQYF
v_call: TRBV2; cdr3_length: 13; d_call: TRBD1; clone_size: .; j_call: TRBJ1-5; cdr3_nt: TGTGCCAGCGCAGGGGGAGTTGGTCAGCCCCAGCATTTT; cdr3_aa: CASAGGVGQPQHF
v_call: TRBV5-1; cdr3_length: 16; d_call: TRBD2; clone_size: once; j_call: TRBJ2-1; cdr3_nt: TGCGCCAGCAGCTTTTCTAGCGGGGGGTCCTACAATGAGCAGTTCTTC; cdr3_aa: CASSFSSGGSYNEQFF
v_call: TRBV4-1; cdr3_length: 18; d_call: .; clone_size: .; j_call: TRBJ2-1; cdr3_nt: TGCGCCAGCAGCCGAGCGCCGCCCGGGACACCCCCCTACAATGAGCAGTTCTTC; cdr3_aa: CASSRAPPGTPPYNEQFF
v_call: TRBV11-3; cdr3_length: 14; d_call: TRBD1; clone_size: .; j_call: TRBJ1-1; cdr3_nt: TGTGCCAGCAGCTCCCGACAGGGACACACTGAAGCTTTCTTT; cdr3_aa: CASSSRQGHTEAFF
v_call: TRBV5-1; cdr3_length: 14; d_call: .; clone_size: .; j_call: TRBJ2-7; cdr3_nt: TGCGCCAGCAGCTTCAGGGGTCTGCCCTACGAGCAGTACTTC; cdr3_aa: CASSFRGLPYEQYF
v_call: TRBV2; cdr3_length: 11; d_call: .; clone_size: .; j_call: TRBJ1-6; cdr3_nt: TGTGCCAGCGCCTTGCGTTCACCCCTCCACTTT; cdr3_aa: CASALRSPLHF
v_call: TRBV5-1; cdr3_length: 17; d_call: .; clone_size: once; j_call: TRBJ1-3; cdr3_nt: TGCGCCAGCAGCTTGGAGCCCACAGGGCCCTCTGGAAACACCATATATTTT; cdr3_aa: CASSLEPTGPSGNTIYF
v_call: TRBV6-5; cdr3_length: 15; d_call: TRBD2; clone_size: .; j_call: TRBJ2-5; cdr3_nt: TGTGCCAGCAGTCACTCAGCGGGACTCCAAGAGACCCAGTACTTC; cdr3_aa: CASSHSAGLQETQYF
v_call: TRBV20-1; cdr3_length: 11; d_call: .; clone_size: .; j_call: TRBJ1-6; cdr3_nt: TGCAGTGCTAGAGGGTTAACACCCCTCCACTTT; cdr3_aa: CSARGLTPLHF
v_call: TRBV7-9; cdr3_length: 13; d_call: .; clone_size: .; j_call: TRBJ1-4; cdr3_nt: TGTGCCAGTATCCGGGACACCGATGAAAAACTGTTTTTT; cdr3_aa: CASIRDTDEKLFF
v_call: TRBV2; cdr3_length: 14; d_call: .; clone_size: .; j_call: TRBJ1-5; cdr3_nt: TGTGCCAGCAGTGATCTTTTGGGCAATCAGCCCCAGCATTTT; cdr3_aa: CASSDLLGNQPQHF
v_call: TRBV18; cdr3_length: 13; d_call: .; clone_size: .; j_call: TRBJ1-4; cdr3_nt: TGTGCCAGCTCAACCGGAAGTAATGAAAAACTGTTTTTT; cdr3_aa: CASSTGSNEKLFF
v_call: TRBV10-3; cdr3_length: 18; d_call: .; clone_size: .; j_call: TRBJ1-4; cdr3_nt: TGTGCCATCAGTGAGTACTCCCAGCTAGGTCAGTCGAAGGAAAAACTGTTTTTT; cdr3_aa: CAISEYSQLGQSKEKLFF
v_call: TRBV5-1; cdr3_length: 15; d_call: .; clone_size: .; j_call: TRBJ1-5; cdr3_nt: TGCGCTAGCAGCTTAGGTTCCGGGTTGGGGCAGCCCCAGCATTTT; cdr3_aa: CASSLGSGLGQPQHF
v_call: TRBV6-5; cdr3_length: 15; d_call: TRBD1; clone_size: .; j_call: TRBJ2-7; cdr3_nt: TGTGCCAGCAGTTACTCGGGACAGACCACCTACGAGCAGTACTTC; cdr3_aa: CASSYSGQTTYEQYF
v_call: TRBV7-8; cdr3_length: 16; d_call: .; clone_size: .; j_call: TRBJ1-2; cdr3_nt: TGTGCCAGCAGCCGAGGGACGGGGGGCATTAGCTATGGCTACACCTTC; cdr3_aa: CASSRGTGGISYGYTF